This TCR beta chain was recorded in a study of cytomegalovirus exposure and HLA in healthy donors. Findings and caveats of the study: When analyzed later, a missense DCLRE1C variant was found to be linked to TCR beta V- and J-gene trimming. A later examination showed that TCR association rates differed by HLA locus, with DRB1 most and HLA-C fewest.

In the case of this clone: Antigen specificity is unknown.

It was with 60 Vbeta and 13 Jbeta primers that the PCR ran. Study processing details: In a later analysis, of roughly 73 million unique beta chains, approximately 10 million appeared in at least two donors. Sequencing was performed with immunoSEQ multiplex PCR; in TCRdb, only in-frame clones are kept and a portion is missing. The D gene and trimming were derived from the DNA, and the V and J assignments and clone size from that table. Of under 150,000 clones in the sample, approximately 78% were seen once. V lost 5 bases, J lost 1 base, and 8 bases lay in between. The CDR3 length is 13 residues. CDR1 is SGHTA, CDR2 FQGNSA, per germline.

The sample taken for sequencing was PBMCs. This chain uses TRBV7-2 with TRBJ1-1; D uncertain. The sequence was obtained from a woman in her 40s in good health and CMV-seropositive. DNA of the CDR3: TGTGCCAGCAGCACTAGACGGAACACTGAAGCTTTCTTT. Protein: CASSTRRNTEAFF.